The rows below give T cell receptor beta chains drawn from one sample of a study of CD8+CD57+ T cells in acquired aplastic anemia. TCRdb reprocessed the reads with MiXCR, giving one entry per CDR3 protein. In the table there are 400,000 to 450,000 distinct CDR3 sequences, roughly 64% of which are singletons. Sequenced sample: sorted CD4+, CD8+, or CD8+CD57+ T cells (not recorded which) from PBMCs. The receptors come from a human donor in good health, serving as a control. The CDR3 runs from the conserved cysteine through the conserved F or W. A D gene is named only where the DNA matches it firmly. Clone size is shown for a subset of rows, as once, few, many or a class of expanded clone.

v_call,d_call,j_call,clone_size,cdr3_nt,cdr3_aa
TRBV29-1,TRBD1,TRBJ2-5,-,TGCAGCGTTCCGGGCAGGGGGTCCGATACGCAGTACTTC,CSVPGRGSDTQYF
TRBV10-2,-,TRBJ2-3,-,TGTGCCAGCAGACTTACCGGGGCTGCCTACGAGCAGTATTTC,CASRLTGAAYEQYF
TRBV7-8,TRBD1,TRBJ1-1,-,TGTGCCAGCACCCACCGGGACAGGGTTGTCACTAAACCTTTCTTT,CASTHRDRVVTKPFF
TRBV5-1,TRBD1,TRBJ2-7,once,TGCGCCAGCAGCCCATCGACAGGGGCCCCCGAGCAGTACTTC,CASSPSTGAPEQYF
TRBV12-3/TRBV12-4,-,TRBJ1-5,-,TGTGCCAGCAGTTCAGCGGCTAGCGTCTCTCAGCCCCAGCATTTT,CASSSAASVSQPQHF
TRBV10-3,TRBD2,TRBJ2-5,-,TGTGCCATCAGTGAGAGAGGGGAGGGCGAGACCCAGTACTTC,CAISERGEGETQYF
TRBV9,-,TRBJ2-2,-,TGTGCCAGCAGCGGAGAAGGGGTCAAAGAGACCCAGTTTTTT,CASSGEGVKETQFF
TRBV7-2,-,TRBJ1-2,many,TGTGCCAGCAGCTTCGGGGGGGACTATGGCTACACCTTC,CASSFGGDYGYTF
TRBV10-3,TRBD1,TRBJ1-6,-,TGTGCCGCGGAGACAGGGAGCCCCTATAGTTCACCCCCCCACTTT,CAAETGSPYSSPPHF
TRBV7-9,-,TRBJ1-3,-,TGTGCCAGCAGCGGAGGGACCGGCGTTGGAAAAACCTTATATTTT,CASSGGTGVGKTLYF
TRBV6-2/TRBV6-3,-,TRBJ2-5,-,TGTGCCAGCAGTTACTTGTACCAAGAGACCCAGTACTTC,CASSYLYQETQYF
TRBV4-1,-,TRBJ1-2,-,TGCGCCAGCAGGACTACTGGCTACACCTTC,CASRTTGYTF
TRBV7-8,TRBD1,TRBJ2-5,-,TGTGCCAGCAGCCAAGGAGGCCGACAGGGGCGGGAGACCCAGTACTTC,CASSQGGRQGRETQYF
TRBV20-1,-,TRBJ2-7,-,TGCAGTGCTGGCGGGGCCCTAGGGTATAACGAGCAGTACTTC,CSAGGALGYNEQYF
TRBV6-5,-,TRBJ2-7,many,TGTGCCAGCAGGAACAGCTACGAGCAGTACTTC,CASRNSYEQYF
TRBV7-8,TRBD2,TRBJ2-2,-,TGTGCCAGCAGCTTAAGTGGCGGGGGGAACACCGGGGAGCAGTTTTTT,CASSLSGGGNTGEQFF
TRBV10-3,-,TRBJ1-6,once,TGTGCCATCAGTGAGCGGGCCGAGTTTTACCCCCTCCACTTC,CAISERAEFYPLHF
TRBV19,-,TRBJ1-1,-,TGTGCCAGTACATCATCGATCCGGGAAACGAATACAGAAGCTTTCTTT,CASTSSIRETNTEAFF
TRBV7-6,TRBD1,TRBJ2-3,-,TGTGCCAGCAGCGGGCAGGGGGCCACTAGCACAGATACGCAGTATTTT,CASSGQGATSTDTQYF
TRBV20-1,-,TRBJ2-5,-,TGCAGTGCTAGTGGCGCAGGGAGGGAGACCCAGTACTTC,CSASGAGRETQYF
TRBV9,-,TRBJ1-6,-,TGTGCCAGCAGCTGGGACGGCGGTGCGCTCCTCCAATTT,CASSWDGGALLQF
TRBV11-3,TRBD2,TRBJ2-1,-,TGTGCCAGCAGCTTACTATGGGGGGGGACCGGATCCTACAATGAGCAGTTCTTC,CASSLLWGGTGSYNEQFF
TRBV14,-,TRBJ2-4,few,TGTGCCAGCAGCCAAGCAGGCCCAGCCAAAGACATTCAGTACTTC,CASSQAGPAKDIQYF
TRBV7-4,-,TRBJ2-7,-,TGCGCCAGCAGCCAAGTAAGCAGAGGCGAGCAGTACTTC,CASSQVSRGEQYF
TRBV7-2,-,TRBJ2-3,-,TGTGCCAGCAGCCCGACTGGCACCGCCTACAAGCAGTACTTT,CASSPTGTAYKQYF
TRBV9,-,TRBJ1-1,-,TGTGCCAGCAGCGTAGGGGCAGGGGACGCCTACGAGCTCTTT,CASSVGAGDAYELF
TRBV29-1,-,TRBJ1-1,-,TGCAGCGTGCCCGGTCCCATGAACAGTGAAGCCTTCTTT,CSVPGPMNSEAFF
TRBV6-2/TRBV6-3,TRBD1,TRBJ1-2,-,TGTGCCAGCAGACCCCTGGGACAGGGCCGAATGGGCTACACCTTC,CASRPLGQGRMGYTF
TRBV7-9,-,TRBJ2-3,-,TGTGCCAGCAGCTTGATCCTCCAGAGTGCAGGTTCGCAGTATTTT,CASSLILQSAGSQYF
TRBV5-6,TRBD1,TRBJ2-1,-,TGTGCCAGCAGCTTAGAGGCGGGACAGGGTGTCACTGAGCAGTTCTTC,CASSLEAGQGVTEQFF
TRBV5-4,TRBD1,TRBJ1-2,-,TGTGCCAGCAGCTTGGGACAGGGAGAATATGGCTACACCTTC,CASSLGQGEYGYTF
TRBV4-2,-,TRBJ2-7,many,TGTGCCAGCAGCCAAGACATATTCAGCGAGCAGTACTTC,CASSQDIFSEQYF
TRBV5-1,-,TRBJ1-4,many,TGCGCCAGCAGCCCCGACACGAATAATGAAAAACTGTTTTTT,CASSPDTNNEKLFF
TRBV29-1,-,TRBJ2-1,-,TGCAGCGCTAAGAGGACACCGTCTACCTATGAGCAGTTCTTC,CSAKRTPSTYEQFF
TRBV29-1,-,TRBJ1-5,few,TGCAGCAGTTTAGACCCCAATCAGCCCCAGCATTTT,CSSLDPNQPQHF
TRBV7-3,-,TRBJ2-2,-,TGTGCTAGCCTCCTACACAGGTCGGCCGGGAAGCTGTTTTTT,CASLLHRSAGKLFF
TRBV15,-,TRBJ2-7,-,TGTGCCACCAGCATATCCCGAACCGGGCCAACCTACGAGCAGTACTTC,CATSISRTGPTYEQYF
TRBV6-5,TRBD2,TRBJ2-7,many,TGTGCCAGCAGTTGGGAACGGGGGGGCTACGAGCAGTACTTC,CASSWERGGYEQYF
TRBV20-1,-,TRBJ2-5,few,TGCAGTGCTAGAGCCGACGAGCCTCAAGAGACCCAGTACTTC,CSARADEPQETQYF
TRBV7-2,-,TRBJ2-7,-,TGTGCCAGCAGCTTACCAGGGCATGGGGGAGGCTACACCTACTTC,CASSLPGHGGGYTYF
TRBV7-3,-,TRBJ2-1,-,TGTGCCAGCAGCGCCCGAGGCAGGGACCAGATCTTC,CASSARGRDQIF
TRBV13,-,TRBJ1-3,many,TGTGCCAGCAGCTTAGCGCCTAGCTCTGGAAACACCATATATTTT,CASSLAPSSGNTIYF
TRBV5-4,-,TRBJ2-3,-,TGTGCCAGCAGCTACCGGGCTGGGAGTACAGATACGCAGTATTTT,CASSYRAGSTDTQYF
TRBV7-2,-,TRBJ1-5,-,TGTGCCAGCAGCTTGGACACGCAGCCCCAGCATTTT,CASSLDTQPQHF
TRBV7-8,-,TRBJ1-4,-,TGTGCCAGCAGCTCAGTCGCACCAGGCAGGGCAAGCGCAGGGGAAAAACTGTTTTTT,CASSSVAPGRASAGEKLFF
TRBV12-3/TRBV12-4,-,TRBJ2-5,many,TGTGCCAGCAGTTTTTCCCAAAAAGAGACCCAGTACTTC,CASSFSQKETQYF
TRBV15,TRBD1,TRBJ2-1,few,TGTGCCACCAGCAGAGGCCGGGACAGATACAATGAGCAGTTCTTC,CATSRGRDRYNEQFF
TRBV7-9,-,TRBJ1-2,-,TGTGCTAGCAGCTTAGCAGGGCAGCGCGAGCAGTACTTCACCTTC,CASSLAGQREQYFTF
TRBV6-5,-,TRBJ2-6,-,TGTGCCAGCAAATCAACCGGCTCTGGGGCCAACGTCCTGACTTTC,CASKSTGSGANVLTF
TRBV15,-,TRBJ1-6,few,TGTGCCACCAGCAGCGATCATAATTCACCCCTCCACTTT,CATSSDHNSPLHF
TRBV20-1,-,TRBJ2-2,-,TGCAGTGCTCTCCCACTCGTCAACACCGGGGAGCTGTTTTTT,CSALPLVNTGELFF
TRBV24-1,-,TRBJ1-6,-,TGTGCCACCAGTGATCCAACTAGGTCGTATCCGCAGTACTTT,CATSDPTRSYPQYF
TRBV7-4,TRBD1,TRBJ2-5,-,TGTGCCAGCAGCCAACAGGCGACAGGGGCCGAGACCCAGTACTTC,CASSQQATGAETQYF
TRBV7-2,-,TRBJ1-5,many,TGTGCCAGCAGCTTCACGGACAGCTATAATCAGCCCCAGCATTTT,CASSFTDSYNQPQHF
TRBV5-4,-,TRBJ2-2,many,TGTGCCAGCAGCTTGCAAGCGAACACCGGGGAGCTGTTTTTT,CASSLQANTGELFF
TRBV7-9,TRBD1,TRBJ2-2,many,TGTGCCAGCAGACAGGGGGCCTACACCGGGGAGCTGTTTTTT,CASRQGAYTGELFF
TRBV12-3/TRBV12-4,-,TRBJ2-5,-,TGTGCCAGCACCCTCCAAGGGACCCAGTACTTC,CASTLQGTQYF
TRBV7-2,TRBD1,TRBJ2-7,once,TGTGCCGGCAGCTCCCCGGGACAGTTCGACGAGCGGTACTTC,CAGSSPGQFDERYF
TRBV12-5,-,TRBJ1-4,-,TGTGCCAGTGGTTTAGTCAGGGCAACTAATGAAAAACTGTTTTTT,CASGLVRATNEKLFF
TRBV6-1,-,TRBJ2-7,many,TGTGCCAGCAGCGTGTCAGGGGCGATCTACACCTACGAGCAGTACTTC,CASSVSGAIYTYEQYF